This TCR beta chain comes out of a study of shared clonotypes between healthy human individuals. Germline V gene data show CDR1 as SGHVS and CDR2 as FQNEAQ. The CDR3 loop spans 16 amino acids. V was pared by 5 bases and J by 6 bases, with 14 bases of the junction left unmatched. Study-level points and caveats: Clonotype sharing among donors was thought likely to change with sequencing depth.

In its sample, this clone was seen many times. Its antigen is still unknown. Data came from immunoSEQ multiplex PCR; TCRdb stores just in-frame clones and leaves some out. Of about 470,000 clones in the sample, 70% to 80% were seen once. The receptor's source is a woman between 40 and 50 years old in good health. Some clones in this sample may be carry-over from other donors' samples. The sequencing input was PBMCs. The chain carries TRBV7-8 and TRBJ2-7; 9 bases align to TRBD1. CDR3 region: CASSHPPGTGTAEQYF. The CDR3 coding sequence is TGTGCCAGCAGCCACCCTCCCGGGACAGGGACCGCCGAGCAGTACTTC.